Listed below are T cell receptor beta chains from one sample, sequenced in a study of CD8+CD57+ T cells in acquired aplastic anemia. Via MiXCR, TCRdb re-called the reads, giving one row per CDR3 protein. The sample carries approximately 130,000 distinct CDR3 sequences, 40% to 45% recorded once. Input material: sorted CD4+, CD8+, or CD8+CD57+ T cells (not recorded which) from PBMCs. Source of these receptors: a human donor in good health, serving as a control. Both conserved end residues are part of each CDR3. A D gene is named only where the DNA matches it firmly. Expanded clones are given a class, and other clones once, few, many or no size at all.

cdr3_nt: TGTGCCAGCAGTGGAGAAAATGAAAAACTGTTTTTT
cdr3_aa: CASSGENEKLFF
j_call: TRBJ1-4
d_call: -
clone_size: many
v_call: TRBV2

cdr3_nt: TGTGCCAGCAGTCCCCGTGGGAGGGCCAATTATGGCTACACCTTC
cdr3_aa: CASSPRGRANYGYTF
j_call: TRBJ1-2
d_call: -
clone_size: many
v_call: TRBV6-1

cdr3_nt: TGTGCCAGCAACACTTGGGGTGGGCACGGAGCTAACTATGGCTACACCTTC
cdr3_aa: CASNTWGGHGANYGYTF
j_call: TRBJ1-2
d_call: -
clone_size: many
v_call: TRBV12-3/TRBV12-4

cdr3_nt: TGTGCCAGCAGCGCCGGGACCGGAGAGACCCAGTACTTC
cdr3_aa: CASSAGTGETQYF
j_call: TRBJ2-5
d_call: -
clone_size: many
v_call: TRBV9

cdr3_nt: TGTGCCAGTAGGGACGTGGGACAGGGGGCCGGGGAGCTGTTTTTT
cdr3_aa: CASRDVGQGAGELFF
j_call: TRBJ2-2
d_call: TRBD1
clone_size: -
v_call: TRBV19

cdr3_nt: TGTACTAGCAGCTTAGTCGCTAGCGGGGGTACCTACGAGCAGTACTTC
cdr3_aa: CTSSLVASGGTYEQYF
j_call: TRBJ2-7
d_call: TRBD2
clone_size: -
v_call: TRBV7-2

cdr3_nt: TGCAGTGCTAGTGCTGGAGGCCTACTCGATGAGCAGTTCTTC
cdr3_aa: CSASAGGLLDEQFF
j_call: TRBJ2-1
d_call: -
clone_size: many
v_call: TRBV20-1

cdr3_nt: TGTGCTAGTGGTTCTTACAGGGCTACTGCCTACAATGGGCAGTTCTTC
cdr3_aa: CASGSYRATAYNGQFF
j_call: TRBJ2-1
d_call: -
clone_size: -
v_call: TRBV12-5

cdr3_nt: TGTGCCACCAGCGTCAAGATAAACACTGAAGCTTTCTTT
cdr3_aa: CATSVKINTEAFF
j_call: TRBJ1-1
d_call: -
clone_size: few
v_call: TRBV15

cdr3_nt: TGTGCCAGCAGCTCGGCCACGGACAGAAGATATACGCAGTATTTT
cdr3_aa: CASSSATDRRYTQYF
j_call: TRBJ2-3
d_call: -
clone_size: -
v_call: TRBV2

cdr3_nt: TGTGCCAGCAGCCTCACCGGGACAGGGGACTACGAGCAGTACTTC
cdr3_aa: CASSLTGTGDYEQYF
j_call: TRBJ2-7
d_call: TRBD1
clone_size: -
v_call: TRBV7-6

cdr3_nt: TGTGCCAGCAGCTTAGATGCGGGGGTAGGTGAGCAGTTCTTC
cdr3_aa: CASSLDAGVGEQFF
j_call: TRBJ2-1
d_call: TRBD2
clone_size: -
v_call: TRBV11-2

cdr3_nt: TGTGCCAGCAGCGTTCGGGGCAGTCCGACCGGGGAGCTGTTTTTT
cdr3_aa: CASSVRGSPTGELFF
j_call: TRBJ2-2
d_call: -
clone_size: many
v_call: TRBV9

cdr3_nt: TGCAGTGCACAGGCTGGCGAAAAACTGTTTTTT
cdr3_aa: CSAQAGEKLFF
j_call: TRBJ1-4
d_call: -
clone_size: -
v_call: TRBV20-1

cdr3_nt: TGTGCCAGCAGCCCGACAGGGAACCCCCTCTACGAGCAGTACTTC
cdr3_aa: CASSPTGNPLYEQYF
j_call: TRBJ2-7
d_call: TRBD1
clone_size: many
v_call: TRBV7-9

cdr3_nt: TGTGCCAGCAGTGAATACAACTTTGGTCTGGGGTACAATGAGCAGTTCTTC
cdr3_aa: CASSEYNFGLGYNEQFF
j_call: TRBJ2-1
d_call: -
clone_size: -
v_call: TRBV25-1

cdr3_nt: TGTGCCACCAGTAGCAGGGACTTCACAGATACGCAGTATTTT
cdr3_aa: CATSSRDFTDTQYF
j_call: TRBJ2-3
d_call: -
clone_size: many
v_call: TRBV24-1

cdr3_nt: TGTGCCAGCTCCTGGGCGGATGAGCAGTTCTTC
cdr3_aa: CASSWADEQFF
j_call: TRBJ2-1
d_call: -
clone_size: -
v_call: TRBV7-9

cdr3_nt: TGTGCCAGCAGCGTAGGAGGGGTTCGTGATCAGCCCCAGCATTTT
cdr3_aa: CASSVGGVRDQPQHF
j_call: TRBJ1-5
d_call: -
clone_size: many
v_call: TRBV9

cdr3_nt: TGTGCCAGCACTAGACTAGCGGGGGCATACAATGAGCAGTTCTTC
cdr3_aa: CASTRLAGAYNEQFF
j_call: TRBJ2-1
d_call: TRBD2
clone_size: many
v_call: TRBV25-1

cdr3_nt: TGTGCCAGCAGTGATAGGTGGAGGACTGAAGCTTTCTTT
cdr3_aa: CASSDRWRTEAFF
j_call: TRBJ1-1
d_call: -
clone_size: many
v_call: TRBV2

cdr3_nt: TGTGCCAGTACCCCCGGGACAGTCTACAATGAGCAGTTCTTC
cdr3_aa: CASTPGTVYNEQFF
j_call: TRBJ2-1
d_call: TRBD1
clone_size: many
v_call: TRBV19

cdr3_nt: TGTGCCAGCAGCGACCTGGTGGGCGAGCAGCGGGCCTGGGGGTCCTACGAGCAGTACTTC
cdr3_aa: CASSDLVGEQRAWGSYEQYF
j_call: TRBJ2-7
d_call: -
clone_size: many
v_call: TRBV11-1

cdr3_nt: TGTGCCAGCAGTAGGGACAGGGGGGTGCGGCTTAATGAAAAACTGTTTTTT
cdr3_aa: CASSRDRGVRLNEKLFF
j_call: TRBJ1-4
d_call: TRBD1
clone_size: once
v_call: TRBV6-2/TRBV6-3

cdr3_nt: TGTGCCACCAGCAGAGCAGGGACAAACTACGAGCAGTACTTC
cdr3_aa: CATSRAGTNYEQYF
j_call: TRBJ2-7
d_call: -
clone_size: few
v_call: TRBV15

cdr3_nt: TGTGCCATCAGTGGACTAGCGGGAGCGGAGGAGACCCAGTACTTC
cdr3_aa: CAISGLAGAEETQYF
j_call: TRBJ2-5
d_call: TRBD2
clone_size: -
v_call: TRBV10-3

cdr3_nt: TGTGCCAGCAGCTTAGCATCGGGGCCCGTCCAGGCTTTCTTT
cdr3_aa: CASSLASGPVQAFF
j_call: TRBJ1-1
d_call: -
clone_size: many
v_call: TRBV11-2

cdr3_nt: TGCAGCGTTGAGACTAGCGGGGGGGAAACCTACAATGAGCAGTTCTTC
cdr3_aa: CSVETSGGETYNEQFF
j_call: TRBJ2-1
d_call: TRBD2
clone_size: -
v_call: TRBV29-1

cdr3_nt: TGCAGCGTTCTCGGGACTAGCGGGGGGAGGGAGCAGTACTTC
cdr3_aa: CSVLGTSGGREQYF
j_call: TRBJ2-7
d_call: TRBD2
clone_size: once
v_call: TRBV29-1

cdr3_nt: TGTGCCAGCAGCTTACGGGTTGGTCCCGGGGAGCTGTTTTTT
cdr3_aa: CASSLRVGPGELFF
j_call: TRBJ2-2
d_call: -
clone_size: many
v_call: TRBV11-2

cdr3_nt: TGCAGTGCTAGAGTGGGGGGCAATCAGCCCCAGCATTTT
cdr3_aa: CSARVGGNQPQHF
j_call: TRBJ1-5
d_call: -
clone_size: many
v_call: TRBV20-1

cdr3_nt: TGCAGTGCCTCAACTGGGACTAGCTGGGGCAATGAGCAGTTCTTC
cdr3_aa: CSASTGTSWGNEQFF
j_call: TRBJ2-1
d_call: TRBD2
clone_size: many
v_call: TRBV20-1

cdr3_nt: TGTGCCAGCAGCGATAGCGGGGGGCAAGGGGAGACCCAGTACTTC
cdr3_aa: CASSDSGGQGETQYF
j_call: TRBJ2-5
d_call: TRBD2
clone_size: once
v_call: TRBV11-2

cdr3_nt: TGTGCCAGCAGTGGACGGACCAAACGGGCTCAGCCCCAGCATTTT
cdr3_aa: CASSGRTKRAQPQHF
j_call: TRBJ1-5
d_call: -
clone_size: few
v_call: TRBV25-1

cdr3_nt: TGTGCCAGCAGTTTAGTCGACAGGACCTATGGCTACACCTTC
cdr3_aa: CASSLVDRTYGYTF
j_call: TRBJ1-2
d_call: -
clone_size: many
v_call: TRBV28

cdr3_nt: TGTGCCAGCAGCCCGATCGGTGCTAATCAGCCCCAGCATTTT
cdr3_aa: CASSPIGANQPQHF
j_call: TRBJ1-5
d_call: -
clone_size: -
v_call: TRBV25-1

cdr3_nt: TGTGCCAGCGGCCGGGACAGGGTATCCAATGAGCAGTTCTTC
cdr3_aa: CASGRDRVSNEQFF
j_call: TRBJ2-1
d_call: TRBD1
clone_size: few
v_call: TRBV6-1

cdr3_nt: TGTGCCACCAGTGGCCTCGGAACAGATACGCAGTATTTT
cdr3_aa: CATSGLGTDTQYF
j_call: TRBJ2-3
d_call: -
clone_size: -
v_call: TRBV24-1

cdr3_nt: TGTGCCAGCAGCGTAGATCAGGGAAGGAATGAAAAACTGTTTTTT
cdr3_aa: CASSVDQGRNEKLFF
j_call: TRBJ1-4
d_call: -
clone_size: many
v_call: TRBV9

cdr3_nt: TGCAGTGCTAGAGATCCTGGCGGGGAGAATGAGCAGTTCTTC
cdr3_aa: CSARDPGGENEQFF
j_call: TRBJ2-1
d_call: -
clone_size: -
v_call: TRBV20-1

cdr3_nt: TGTGCCAGTAGTAAAACTCTACCGGCTAATGAAAAACTGTTTTTT
cdr3_aa: CASSKTLPANEKLFF
j_call: TRBJ1-4
d_call: -
clone_size: many
v_call: TRBV19

cdr3_nt: TGTGCCAGTACCGCGGGGACCGGGCCACCCTGGTCGGTGCAGTACTTC
cdr3_aa: CASTAGTGPPWSVQYF
j_call: TRBJ2-7
d_call: -
clone_size: -
v_call: TRBV25-1

cdr3_nt: TGCGCCAGCAGCTTGGACAGCCACAATGAGCAGTTCTTC
cdr3_aa: CASSLDSHNEQFF
j_call: TRBJ2-1
d_call: -
clone_size: many
v_call: TRBV5-1

cdr3_nt: TGTGCCAGCAGCCAAGCCTCCGTGGCGCGGGAGAAACAAGAGACCCAGTACTTC
cdr3_aa: CASSQASVAREKQETQYF
j_call: TRBJ2-5
d_call: TRBD2
clone_size: many
v_call: TRBV3-1

cdr3_nt: TGCGCCAGCAGCCCGGAGGGCAGGACTTACGAGCAGTACTTC
cdr3_aa: CASSPEGRTYEQYF
j_call: TRBJ2-7
d_call: -
clone_size: once
v_call: TRBV5-1

cdr3_nt: TGTGCCAGCGGAGGGTATGGCTACACCTTC
cdr3_aa: CASGGYGYTF
j_call: TRBJ1-2
d_call: -
clone_size: many
v_call: TRBV11-2

cdr3_nt: TGTGCCAGCAGCGAGGACAGGTGGACCGGGGAGCTGTTTTTT
cdr3_aa: CASSEDRWTGELFF
j_call: TRBJ2-2
d_call: TRBD1
clone_size: -
v_call: TRBV2

cdr3_nt: TGTGCCACCAGTGATTTGCTGGGGGGCTACACCTTC
cdr3_aa: CATSDLLGGYTF
j_call: TRBJ1-2
d_call: -
clone_size: many
v_call: TRBV24-1

cdr3_nt: TGTGCCAGCGAGCAGAGGGACTCCTACAATGAGCAGTTCTTC
cdr3_aa: CASEQRDSYNEQFF
j_call: TRBJ2-1
d_call: -
clone_size: -
v_call: TRBV13

cdr3_nt: TGTGCCAGTAGTATATCGGGCGGTTCGGGTAATTCACCCCTCCACTTT
cdr3_aa: CASSISGGSGNSPLHF
j_call: TRBJ1-6
d_call: -
clone_size: -
v_call: TRBV19

cdr3_nt: TGTGCCAGTAGTATGAGAGGCGCAGGGGGAAATGAGCAGTTCTTC
cdr3_aa: CASSMRGAGGNEQFF
j_call: TRBJ2-1
d_call: TRBD1
clone_size: many
v_call: TRBV19

cdr3_nt: TGTGCCAGCAGCCGTGGACTAGACGGAGGAGAGACCCAGTACTTC
cdr3_aa: CASSRGLDGGETQYF
j_call: TRBJ2-5
d_call: TRBD2
clone_size: many
v_call: TRBV7-7

cdr3_nt: TGTGCCACCAACACAGGGGCATTTCAGCCCCAGCATTTT
cdr3_aa: CATNTGAFQPQHF
j_call: TRBJ1-5
d_call: TRBD1
clone_size: -
v_call: TRBV15

cdr3_nt: TGTGCCAGTAGTATTCCCGGCCAAGAGACCCAGTACTTC
cdr3_aa: CASSIPGQETQYF
j_call: TRBJ2-5
d_call: -
clone_size: many
v_call: TRBV19

cdr3_nt: TGTGCCAGCAGCTTCTCAGAGCAGCCCCAGCATTTT
cdr3_aa: CASSFSEQPQHF
j_call: TRBJ1-5
d_call: -
clone_size: -
v_call: TRBV7-9

cdr3_nt: TGTGCCAGCAGCTTAGGGGCGAGCTCCGAATACGAGCAGTACTTC
cdr3_aa: CASSLGASSEYEQYF
j_call: TRBJ2-7
d_call: -
clone_size: many
v_call: TRBV11-2